The 9 T cell receptor beta chains in this list originate from one sample, sequenced in a study of long-term antiretroviral therapy in people with HIV. Version v3.0 of the immunoSEQ assay was performed at survey level. Libraries were prepared by immunoSEQ multiplex PCR; TCRdb keeps only in-frame clonotypes and omits some of them. In the table there are more than 7,000 clones, about 76% of which are singletons. The material sequenced was unsorted PBMCs, taken around 0.9 years before starting antiretroviral therapy. Receptor source: a man between 40 and 49 years old with HIV.

The rearrangement joins TRBV27 to TRBJ1-2; D unresolved. The germline V and J ends were trimmed by 5 bases and 2 bases, with 12 bases remaining between them. This CDR3 spans 14 amino acids. Germline loops: CDR1 MNHEY, CDR2 SMNVEV (reference sequence). For the CDR3, the DNA is TGTGCCAGCAGTCCTTCGAGGGAAAACTATGGCTACACCTTC. Translated: CASSPSRENYGYTF.

The rearrangement joins TRBV9 to TRBJ1-3; D gene unclear. V was clipped by 3 bases and J by 0 bases, with 10 bases between them. The CDR3 totals 15 residues. The germline gives CDR1 SGDLS, CDR2 YYNGEE. In nucleotides, the CDR3 is TGTGCCAGCAGCGAAGACGTGAACTCTGGAAACACCATATATTTT. This codes for CASSEDVNSGNTIYF.

The chain is built from TRBV5-1 and TRBJ2-2, with 11 positions matching TRBD2. CDR3 length: 18 amino acids. V lost 4 bases and J lost 4; bases outside the gene matches: 12. CDR1 and CDR2 from the germline V gene are SGHRS and YFSETQ. For the CDR3, the DNA is TGCGCCAGCAGCCCACTAGCGGGGGCCCTCGCTGGCACCGGGGAGCTGTTTTTT. Translation gives CASSPLAGALAGTGELFF.

This clone was picked up a small number of times. The chain has TRBV5-4 and TRBJ2-1; no clear D. This CDR3 region has 13 residues. V lost 1 base and J 6 bases, leaving 8 bases between the germline ends. Germline CDR1 and CDR2: SGHNT and YYREEE (reference sequence). The CDR3 protein is CASSLWGTNEQFF. DNA for the CDR3: TGTGCCAGCAGCTTGTGGGGAACCAATGAGCAGTTCTTC.

The V and J genes are TRBV14 and TRBJ1-1; D unresolved. Trimming stripped 7 bases from V and 1 base from J, with 10 bases between. CDR1 and CDR2 (germline): SGHDN, FVKESK. The CDR3 is made up of 13 amino acids. The CDR3 DNA is TGTGCCAGCAATCAAGACAAGAACACTGAAGCTTTCTTT. Translated, it gives CASNQDKNTEAFF.

CDR3: CASSLAGGLDTQYF. The CDR3 nucleotides read TGCGCCAGCAGCTTGGCGGGGGGGCTTGATACGCAGTATTTT. The chain combines TRBV5-1 with TRBJ2-3; 8 bases map to TRBD2. From germline, CDR1 is SGHRS and CDR2 YFSETQ. The ends lost 0 bases at V and 6 bases at J; junction bases unmatched: 3. There are 14 residues in the CDR3.

Here the CDR3 reads CASSESGRGNIQYF. CDR3 bases: TGTGCCAGCAGTGAGTCCGGGAGGGGGAACATTCAGTACTTC. This sequence joins TRBV6-1 and TRBJ2-4, with TRBD2 matching 8 bases. The trim removed 3 bases at V and 7 bases at J, leaving 5 bases unmatched. This CDR3 comprises 14 residues. Looked up from germline, CDR1 is MNHNS and CDR2 is SASEGT.

The chain couples TRBV19 to TRBJ2-5; the match to TRBD1 covers 9 bases. V lost 10 bases and J lost 5; bases outside the gene matches: 14. This CDR3 region has 15 residues. The germline gives CDR1 LNHDA, CDR2 SQIVND (reference sequence). CDR3 sequence reads: CATTAGTGNVETQYF. CDR3 nucleotide sequence: TGTGCCACTACTGCCGGGACAGGGAACGTTGAGACCCAGTACTTC.

The V and J genes are TRBV14 and TRBJ2-7; possible D gene TRBD1, 5 bases. Germline V lookup: CDR1 SGHDN, CDR2 FVKESK. The CDR3 totals 13 residues. Trimming removed 1 base at V and 4 bases at J, with 8 bases between. This CDR3 reads CASSQGQFYEQYF. The CDR3 DNA is TGTGCCAGCAGCCAAGGACAGTTTTACGAGCAGTACTTC.